The rows below give T cell receptor beta chains drawn from one sample of a study of cytomegalovirus exposure and HLA in healthy donors. The table came from immunoSEQ multiplex PCR; TCRdb's copy has only in-frame clones and leaves some out. The sample records under 150,000 clones, around 79% being singletons. The sample comprised PBMCs. Receptors originate from a woman aged 40-49 years in good health and CMV-seropositive. Each CDR3 is given with its conserved first and last residue. Each record gives: D gene, V gene, J gene, CDR3 protein, CDR3 DNA. A D gene is named only where the DNA matches it firmly.

D: TRBD1
V: TRBV11-2
J: TRBJ1-2
CDR3: CAVPTRQGVDGYTF
DNA: TGTGCTGTGCCTACGCGACAGGGGGTTGATGGCTACACCTTC

D: .
V: TRBV6-5
J: TRBJ1-1
CDR3: CASSRGFNTEAFF
DNA: TGTGCCAGCAGTAGGGGTTTTAACACTGAAGCTTTCTTT

D: TRBD1
V: TRBV7-9
J: TRBJ2-2
CDR3: CASSFADRGTGELFF
DNA: TGTGCCAGCAGCTTCGCTGACAGGGGCACCGGGGAGCTGTTTTTT

D: TRBD1
V: TRBV10-1
J: TRBJ1-1
CDR3: CASSPDREINTEAFF
DNA: TGCGCCAGCAGTCCGGACAGGGAGATAAACACTGAAGCTTTCTTT

D: TRBD2
V: TRBV14
J: TRBJ2-2
CDR3: CASSPPGLAGGTGELFF
DNA: TGTGCCAGCAGCCCACCCGGACTAGCGGGGGGGACCGGGGAGCTGTTTTTT

D: TRBD1
V: TRBV7-9
J: TRBJ1-2
CDR3: CASSLAWDSIYGYTF
DNA: TGTGCCAGCAGCTTAGCATGGGACAGCATCTATGGCTACACCTTC

D: .
V: TRBV7-2
J: TRBJ1-2
CDR3: CASSLGLNPFYGYTF
DNA: TGTGCCAGCAGCTTAGGACTTAACCCCTTTTATGGCTACACCTTC

D: TRBD2
V: TRBV6-6
J: TRBJ2-2
CDR3: CASSYLGSGGSGELFF
DNA: TGTGCCAGCAGTTACCTCGGTAGCGGGGGGTCCGGGGAGCTGTTTTTT

D: .
V: TRBV6-5
J: TRBJ1-4
CDR3: CASSYAGAGKLFF
DNA: TGTGCCAGCAGTTATGCAGGGGCTGGAAAACTGTTTTTT

D: TRBD1
V: TRBV28
J: TRBJ1-1
CDR3: CASHPGQGRMNTEAFF
DNA: TGTGCCAGCCATCCGGGACAGGGAAGGATGAACACTGAAGCTTTCTTT

D: .
V: TRBV28
J: TRBJ1-1
CDR3: CASSPSGRWDTEAFF
DNA: TGTGCCAGCAGCCCCAGTGGGAGGTGGGACACTGAAGCTTTCTTT

D: .
V: TRBV6-4
J: TRBJ1-2
CDR3: CASSDGQTYGYTF
DNA: TGTGCCAGCAGTGACGGACAGACTTATGGCTACACCTTC

D: TRBD2
V: TRBV2
J: TRBJ2-3
CDR3: CASKFRRLAGGKSTDTQYF
DNA: TGTGCCAGCAAATTTCGACGCCTAGCGGGGGGGAAGAGCACAGATACGCAGTATTTT

D: .
V: TRBV9
J: TRBJ1-4
CDR3: CASSSSGGRSSDEKLFF
DNA: TGTGCCAGCAGCTCTAGCGGGGGGCGAAGCTCGGATGAAAAACTGTTTTTT

D: TRBD1
V: TRBV6-5
J: TRBJ1-1
CDR3: CASSRQGREAFF
DNA: TGTGCCAGCAGCAGACAGGGGCGTGAAGCTTTCTTT